These 2 T cell receptor beta chains were all obtained from the same sample, sequenced in a study of blood T cell repertoires in COVID-19. TCRdb's table, derived via immunoSEQ multiplex PCR, lists solely in-frame clones and lacks some. Of approximately 94,000 clones listed, roughly 85% were seen once; the top ten hold around 10%. Sequencing was performed on peripheral blood. The source is a woman between 65 and 79 years old with acute or convalescent COVID-19.

There are a few counts of this clone. The CDR3 DNA is TGTGCCAGCAGCGTAGAAGGCGGGGCTAACTATGGCTACACCTTC. Translation gives CASSVEGGANYGYTF. The V and J genes are TRBV9 and TRBJ1-2; D gene uncertain. This CDR3 has 15 residues. V was cut by 0 bases and J by 0 bases, with 9 bases left in between. The germline V gene has CDR1 SGDLS and CDR2 YYNGEE.

V is TRBV14 and J is TRBJ1-2, with 8 nucleotides matching TRBD1. V shed 1 base and J 5 bases; nucleotides not matched to a gene: 6. This CDR3 contains 15 residues. From germline, CDR1 is SGHDN and CDR2 FVKESK. The CDR3 sequence is CASSQGSDRVYGYTF. In DNA form, the CDR3 reads TGTGCCAGCAGCCAAGGGTCGGACAGGGTTTATGGCTACACCTTC.